One sample yielded the 23 T cell receptor beta chains listed below, sequenced in a study of CD8 T cells in Susac syndrome. Random hexamers were used to reverse transcribe roughly 0.45 to 1 ug of RNA. In TCRdb, the immunoSEQ multiplex PCR reads were re-called with MiXCR into one record per CDR3 protein. The repertoire includes 120,000 to 150,000 distinct CDR3 sequences, about 95% of them detected once, and approximately 0.11% sits in the top ten. The specimen sequenced was CD4+ T cells from PBMCs. These receptors came from a human donor with multiple sclerosis.

This chain joins TRBV6-5 and TRBJ1-5; 8 bases align to TRBD1. The germline V gene encodes CDR1 MNHEY and CDR2 SVGAGI. The CDR3 covers 15 residues. V lost 6 bases, J lost 5 bases, and 9 bases stayed unmatched. In DNA, the CDR3 is TGTGCCAGCAGAGCGGACAGGGCAACAGATCAGCCCCAGCATTTT. Encoded protein: CASRADRATDQPQHF.

This chain uses TRBV29-1 with TRBJ2-5, with TRBD2 matching 10 bases. The germline gives CDR1 SQVTM, CDR2 ANQGSEA. J gave up 7 bases and V 0 bases, and 11 bases lay outside the gene matches. This CDR3 comprises 16 residues. Here the CDR3 reads CSVEENVASGSGTQYF. The CDR3 region has the DNA TGCAGCGTTGAAGAGAACGTGGCTAGCGGGAGCGGGACCCAGTACTTC.

The V and J genes are TRBV2 and TRBJ1-5; D gene uncertain. The CDR3 runs 14 residues. Germline V gene lookup returns CDR1 SNHLY and CDR2 FYNNEI. The V and J ends lost 7 bases and 3 bases respectively, with 13 bases between them. DNA for the CDR3: TGTGCCAGCAACTCGATTGTGAACAATCAGCCCCAGCATTTT. Its translation: CASNSIVNNQPQHF.

This clonotype was seen only once. The chain uses TRBV19 and TRBJ2-6; 8 bases agree with TRBD1. V lost 5 bases to trimming and J lost 10 bases; unmatched junction nucleotides: 10. This CDR3 region has 15 residues. The germline V gene has CDR1 LNHDA and CDR2 SQIVND (reference sequence). CDR3 in amino acids: CASSDGQGGANVLTF. Written as DNA, the CDR3 is TGTGCCAGTAGTGACGGACAGGGAGGCGCTAACGTCCTGACTTTC. The whole variable domain, filled in from reference TRBV19 and TRBJ2-6, reads DGGITQSPKYLFRKEGQNVTLSCEQNLNHDAMYWYRQDPGQGLRLIYYSQIVNDFQKGDIAEGYSVSREKKESFPLTVTSAQKNPTAFYLCASSDGQGGANVLTFGAGSRLTVL.

The chain carries TRBV20-1 and TRBJ2-7; TRBD2 matches 9 bases. Per germline, CDR1 DFQATT and CDR2 SNEGSKA (reference sequence). Losses at the gene ends were 2 bases for V and 2 bases for J; bases not matched to a gene: 4. This CDR3 contains 14 residues. CDR3 in DNA: TGCAGTGCTAGACGTAGCGGGAGTACCTACGAGCAGTACTTC. It encodes CSARRSGSTYEQYF.

The chain is built from TRBV5-4 and TRBJ2-1, with 8 bases aligning to TRBD2. Germline values: CDR1 SGHNT, CDR2 YYREEE (reference sequence). The CDR3 is made up of 14 amino acids. Trimming cost V 0 bases and J 9 bases; bases outside gene matches: 5. CDR3: CASSLELAAIEQFF. The CDR3, as DNA: TGTGCCAGCAGCTTGGAACTAGCGGCGATTGAGCAGTTCTTC.

CDR3 sequence (DNA): TGCAGTGCTAGAAAGTACGAGCAGTACTTC. It codes for CSARKYEQYF. The J gene is TRBJ2-7, the V gene TRBV20-1; no firm D call. This CDR3 is 10 amino acids long. V was trimmed by 2 bases and J by 4 bases, leaving 3 bases between them. Germline CDR1 DFQATT, CDR2 SNEGSKA (reference sequence).

The genes are TRBV5-1 and TRBJ2-1; no firm D call. This CDR3 spans 11 amino acids. Germline V gene lookup returns CDR1 SGHRS and CDR2 YFSETQ. The ends were cut back, 5 bases at V and 8 bases at J, with 8 bases in the middle. The chain's CDR3 is CASRAIHEQFF. The DNA of the CDR3 is TGCGCCAGCAGGGCGATCCATGAGCAGTTCTTC. Complete variable domain (other parts from reference TRBV5-1 and TRBJ2-1): KAGVTQTPRYLIKTRGQQVTLSCSPISGHRSVSWYQQTPGQGLQFLFEYFSETQRNKGNFPGRFSGRQFSNSRSEMNVSTLELGDSALYLCASRAIHEQFFGPGTRLTVL.

The rearrangement links TRBV3-1 to TRBJ1-2, with 7 bases lining up with TRBD1. Losses at the gene ends were 1 base for V and 7 bases for J; bases not matched to a gene: 3. The CDR3 extends over 13 amino acids. The germline gives CDR1 LGHDT, CDR2 YNNKEL (reference sequence). The CDR3 coding sequence is TGTGCCAGCAGCCAAGTACAGGGGCTTGGCTACACCTTC. Translated, it gives CASSQVQGLGYTF. The whole variable domain, remainder taken from reference TRBV3-1 and TRBJ1-2, is DTAVSQTPKYLVTQMGNDKSIKCEQNLGHDTMYWYKQDSKKFLKIMFSYNNKELIINETVPNRFSPKSPDKAHLNLHINSLELGDSAVYFCASSQVQGLGYTFGSGTRLTVV.

The J gene is TRBJ1-5, the V gene TRBV19; maybe TRBD1 (5 bases). The length of the CDR3 is 14 residues. Trimming took 4 bases from V and 7 from J, leaving 14 bases between them. Looked up from germline, CDR1 is LNHDA and CDR2 is SQIVND (reference sequence). The CDR3 is CASSTQGAGQPQHF. The DNA of the CDR3 is TGTGCCAGTAGTACCCAGGGTGCGGGACAGCCCCAGCATTTT.

The chain recombines TRBV20-1 with TRBJ1-4, with D maybe TRBD1 (6 bases). V shed 5 bases and J shed 8 bases, with 18 bases lying between them. Germline CDR1 and CDR2: DFQATT and SNEGSKA (reference sequence). The CDR3 sequence is 14 residues long. CDR3 amino acids: CSAVDRRGVEKLFF. CDR3 coding DNA: TGCAGTGCTGTAGACAGGCGGGGAGTAGAAAAACTGTTTTTT.

The CDR3 reads CASSLRGTSGGTQYF. CDR3 coding DNA: TGTGCCAGCAGCTTGAGGGGGACTAGCGGGGGCACGCAGTATTTT. V and J are TRBV9 and TRBJ2-3; TRBD2 matches at 14 bases. Trimming cost V 4 bases and J 9 bases; bases outside gene matches: 7. The CDR3 covers 15 residues. Germline CDR1 SGDLS, CDR2 YYNGEE.

This clonotype has a single count. The V and J genes are TRBV20-1 and TRBJ1-1; D is uncertain. The CDR3 length is 16 residues. V was pared by 4 bases and J by 1 base, with 19 bases between. The germline gives CDR1 DFQATT, CDR2 SNEGSKA (reference sequence). CDR3 loop: CSANPSVWAGNTEAFF. CDR3 DNA sequence: TGCAGTGCTAACCCGTCAGTCTGGGCAGGGAACACTGAAGCTTTCTTT.

The gene calls are TRBV3-1 and TRBJ2-3; D possibly corresponds to TRBD2 (6 bases). The germline V and J ends were trimmed by 4 bases and 4 bases, with 15 bases remaining between them. Germline V gives CDR1 LGHDT, CDR2 YNNKEL (reference sequence). The CDR3 sequence is 15 residues long. The CDR3 is CASSLQSGLSDTQYF. The CDR3 nucleotides read TGTGCCAGCAGCCTTCAAAGCGGGCTCTCAGATACGCAGTATTTT.

The chain carries TRBV30 and TRBJ2-7; the D gene is possibly TRBD1 (5 bases). Germline lookup yields CDR1 GTSNPN and CDR2 SVGIG (reference sequence). Trimming pared 0 bases from V and 0 bases from J, leaving 9 bases between. The CDR3 loop spans 14 amino acids. The CDR3 sequence is CAWSVGQGSYEQYF. CDR3 in DNA: TGTGCCTGGAGTGTCGGCCAGGGCTCCTACGAGCAGTACTTC.

V is TRBV6-6 and J is TRBJ2-1; no definite D call. This CDR3 comprises 12 residues. The V and J ends lost 6 bases and 9 bases respectively, with 12 bases between them. Germline lookup yields CDR1 MNHNY and CDR2 SVGAGI (reference sequence). CDR3 protein: CASSLGRIEQFF. DNA for the CDR3: TGTGCCAGCAGCCTCGGAAGGATTGAGCAGTTCTTC.

V usage is TRBV19 and J usage is TRBJ2-5, with a tentative D call TRBD2 (6 bases). This CDR3 spans 14 amino acids. Germline assignment: CDR1 LNHDA and CDR2 SQIVND (reference sequence). Trimming shortened V by 2 bases and J by 7 bases, and 14 bases separated the two germline ends. CDR3 residues: CASSITSQSPTQYF. CDR3 in DNA: TGTGCCAGTAGTATAACTAGCCAGTCACCGACCCAGTACTTC. The complete variable domain, with remaining parts taken from reference TRBV19 and TRBJ2-5, reads DGGITQSPKYLFRKEGQNVTLSCEQNLNHDAMYWYRQDPGQGLRLIYYSQIVNDFQKGDIAEGYSVSREKKESFPLTVTSAQKNPTAFYLCASSITSQSPTQYFGPGTRLLVL.

The genes are TRBV28 and TRBJ1-1; tentative D call: TRBD1 (6 bases). V gave up 4 bases and J gave up 2 bases, with 11 bases separating them. There are 14 residues in the CDR3. Germline V gives CDR1 MDHEN, CDR2 SYDVKM. The CDR3 is CASSSGHPNTEAFF. The CDR3 coding sequence is TGTGCCAGCAGTTCGGGACATCCAAACACTGAAGCTTTCTTT.

V usage is TRBV29-1 and J usage is TRBJ1-2; no clear D. V was pared by 3 bases and J by 2 bases, with 7 bases between. Germline assignment: CDR1 SQVTM and CDR2 ANQGSEA. The CDR3 has 12 amino acids. CDR3 region: CSVDSRNYGYTF. The CDR3 nucleotides read TGCAGCGTTGACTCGCGGAACTATGGCTACACCTTC. Looking up the rest from reference TRBV29-1 and TRBJ1-2 gives the full variable domain: SAVISQKPSRDICQRGTSLTIQCQVDSQVTMMFWYRQQPGQSLTLIATANQGSEATYESGFVIDKFPISRPNLTFSTLTVSNMSPEDSSIYLCSVDSRNYGYTFGSGTRLTVV.

The genes are TRBV30 and TRBJ1-5, with D possibly TRBD1 on 6 matching bases. Trimming removed 5 bases at V and 1 base at J, with 15 bases between. This CDR3 has 15 amino acids. The V gene's germline CDR1 is GTSNPN and CDR2 SVGIG (reference sequence). The CDR3 here is CAWAIGQLSNQPQHF. The CDR3 DNA follows: TGTGCCTGGGCTATCGGACAGCTGAGCAATCAGCCCCAGCATTTT.

This clonotype has only one observation. V is TRBV20-1 and J is TRBJ1-5; D not certain. Trimming removed 8 bases at V and 7 bases at J, with 18 bases between. The CDR3 has 13 residues. The germline CDR1 and CDR2 sequences are DFQATT and SNEGSKA (reference sequence). Here the CDR3 reads CSPVGGVGQPQHF. DNA for the CDR3: TGCAGTCCGGTCGGTGGGGTCGGCCAGCCCCAGCATTTT.

V usage is TRBV29-1 and J usage is TRBJ1-4, with 8 bases fitting TRBD1. The V segment lost 8 bases and the J segment 8 bases; nucleotides outside the gene matches: 7. This CDR3 comprises 12 residues. Germline V gene sequence: CDR1 SQVTM, CDR2 ANQGSEA. CDR3 coding DNA: TGCAGCCATGCGGACAGGGAGGAAAAACTGTTTTTT. Translating it yields CSHADREEKLFF.

The chain combines TRBV12-3 or TRBV12-4 with TRBJ1-2; unclear D gene. V lost 6 bases, J lost 5 bases, and 13 bases lay in between. The CDR3 extends over 13 amino acids. CDR3: CASSLRAGYGYTF. The CDR3 nucleotides read TGTGCCAGCAGCCTTAGGGCGGGTTATGGCTACACCTTC.